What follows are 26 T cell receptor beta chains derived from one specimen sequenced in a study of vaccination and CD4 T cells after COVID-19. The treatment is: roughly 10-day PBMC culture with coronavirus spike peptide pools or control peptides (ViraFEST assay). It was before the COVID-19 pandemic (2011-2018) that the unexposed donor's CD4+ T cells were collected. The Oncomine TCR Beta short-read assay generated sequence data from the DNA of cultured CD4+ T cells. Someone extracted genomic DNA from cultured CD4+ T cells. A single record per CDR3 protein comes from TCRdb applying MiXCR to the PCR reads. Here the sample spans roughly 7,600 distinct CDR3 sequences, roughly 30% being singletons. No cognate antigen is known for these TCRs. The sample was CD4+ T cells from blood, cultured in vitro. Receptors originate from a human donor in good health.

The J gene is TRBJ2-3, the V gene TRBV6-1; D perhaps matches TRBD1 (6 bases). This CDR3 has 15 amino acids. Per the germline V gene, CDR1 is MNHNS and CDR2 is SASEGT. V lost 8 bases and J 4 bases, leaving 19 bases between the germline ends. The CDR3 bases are TGTGCCAGCCGGGATCAGGGGAAATACTCAGATACGCAGTATTTT. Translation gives CASRDQGKYSDTQYF.

DNA of the CDR3: TGTGCCAGCAGCTTAACTTTGACCGGAGGCTATTCTGAAGCTTTCTTT. Its protein product is CASSLTLTGGYSEAFF. The chain employs TRBV7-2 and TRBJ1-1; D unclear. Germline values: CDR1 SGHTA, CDR2 FQGNSA. V was pared by 2 bases and J by 6 bases, with 19 bases between. The CDR3 spans 16 residues. The full variable domain, with the rest looked up from reference TRBV7-2 and TRBJ1-1, is GAGVSQSPSNKVTEKGKDVELRCDPISGHTALYWYRQSLGQGLEFLIYFQGNSAPDKSGLPSDRFSAERTGGSVSTLTIQRTQQEDSAVYLCASSLTLTGGYSEAFFGQGTRLTVV.

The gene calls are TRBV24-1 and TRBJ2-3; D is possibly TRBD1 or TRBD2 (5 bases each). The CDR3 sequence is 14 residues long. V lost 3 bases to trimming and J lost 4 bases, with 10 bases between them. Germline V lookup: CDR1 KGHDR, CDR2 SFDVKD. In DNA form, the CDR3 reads TGTGCCACCAGTGATCTCCGAGGGGCAGATACGCAGTATTTT. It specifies CATSDLRGADTQYF.

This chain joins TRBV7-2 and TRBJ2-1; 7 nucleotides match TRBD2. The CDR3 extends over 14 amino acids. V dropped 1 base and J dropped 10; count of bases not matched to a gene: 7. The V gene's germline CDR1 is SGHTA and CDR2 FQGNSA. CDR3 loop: CASSLGLAEGEQFF. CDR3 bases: TGTGCCAGCAGCTTAGGGCTAGCGGAGGGCGAGCAGTTCTTC.

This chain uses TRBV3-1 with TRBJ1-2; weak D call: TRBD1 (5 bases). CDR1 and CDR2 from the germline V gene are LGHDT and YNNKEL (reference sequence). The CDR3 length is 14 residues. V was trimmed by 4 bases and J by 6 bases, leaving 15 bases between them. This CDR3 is CASSPARWGDGYTF. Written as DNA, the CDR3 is TGTGCCAGCAGCCCGGCGCGCTGGGGGGATGGCTACACCTTC.

The CDR3 DNA is TGCAGTGCTAGGTCCCTCAGCGGGAGTCTCTCCTACAATGAGCAGTTCTTC. Translating gives CSARSLSGSLSYNEQFF. This chain joins TRBV20-1 and TRBJ2-1, with 8 positions matching TRBD2. The V gene's germline CDR1 is DFQATT and CDR2 SNEGSKA (reference sequence). The CDR3 covers 17 residues. V lost 3 bases, J lost 0 bases, and 10 bases stayed unmatched.

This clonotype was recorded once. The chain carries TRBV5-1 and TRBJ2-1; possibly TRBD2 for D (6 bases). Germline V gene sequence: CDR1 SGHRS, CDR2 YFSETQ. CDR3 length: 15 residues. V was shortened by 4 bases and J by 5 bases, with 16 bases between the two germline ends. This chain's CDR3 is CASSVTLADDNEQFF. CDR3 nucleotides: TGCGCCAGCAGCGTAACCTTAGCGGACGACAATGAGCAGTTCTTC.

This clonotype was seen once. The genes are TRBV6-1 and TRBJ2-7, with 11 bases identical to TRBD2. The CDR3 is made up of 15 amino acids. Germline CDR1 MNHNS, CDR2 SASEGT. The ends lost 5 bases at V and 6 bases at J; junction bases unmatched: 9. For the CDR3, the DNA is TGTGCCAGCAGTCCAACTAGCGGGAGAATCGGCGAGCAGTACTTC. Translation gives CASSPTSGRIGEQYF.

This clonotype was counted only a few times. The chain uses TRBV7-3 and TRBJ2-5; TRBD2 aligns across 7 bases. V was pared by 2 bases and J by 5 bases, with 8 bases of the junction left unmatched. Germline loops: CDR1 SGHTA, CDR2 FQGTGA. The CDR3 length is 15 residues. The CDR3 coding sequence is TGTGCCAGCAGCTTACGTCGGGGGAGGGCGGAGACCCAGTACTTC. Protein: CASSLRRGRAETQYF.

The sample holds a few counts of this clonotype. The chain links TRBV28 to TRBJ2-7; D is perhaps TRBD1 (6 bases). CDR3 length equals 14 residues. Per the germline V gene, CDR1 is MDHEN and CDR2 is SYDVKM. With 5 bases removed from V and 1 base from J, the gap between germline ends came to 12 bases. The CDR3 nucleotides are TGTGCCAGCAGTATCTGGACAGCTTCCTACGAGCAGTACTTC. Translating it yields CASSIWTASYEQYF.

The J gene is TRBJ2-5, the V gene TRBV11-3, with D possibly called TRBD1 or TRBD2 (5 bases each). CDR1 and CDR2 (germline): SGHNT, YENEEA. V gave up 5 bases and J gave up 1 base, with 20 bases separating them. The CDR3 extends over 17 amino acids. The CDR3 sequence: CASSNYPGQRGQETQYF. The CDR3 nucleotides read TGTGCCAGCAGCAATTACCCCGGGCAGAGGGGCCAAGAGACCCAGTACTTC.

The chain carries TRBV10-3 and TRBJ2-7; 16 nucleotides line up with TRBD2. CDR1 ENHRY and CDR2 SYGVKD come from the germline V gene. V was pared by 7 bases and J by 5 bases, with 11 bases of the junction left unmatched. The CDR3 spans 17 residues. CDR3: CAITPGTSGRAGHEQYF. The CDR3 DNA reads TGTGCCATCACCCCCGGGACTAGCGGGAGGGCCGGGCACGAGCAGTACTTC.

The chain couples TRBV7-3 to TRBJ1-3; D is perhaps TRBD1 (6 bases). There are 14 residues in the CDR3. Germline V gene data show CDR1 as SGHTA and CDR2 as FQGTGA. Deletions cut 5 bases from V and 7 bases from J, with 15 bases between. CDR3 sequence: CASSQMAGANTIYF. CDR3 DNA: TGTGCCAGCAGCCAAATGGCGGGGGCTAACACCATATATTTT.

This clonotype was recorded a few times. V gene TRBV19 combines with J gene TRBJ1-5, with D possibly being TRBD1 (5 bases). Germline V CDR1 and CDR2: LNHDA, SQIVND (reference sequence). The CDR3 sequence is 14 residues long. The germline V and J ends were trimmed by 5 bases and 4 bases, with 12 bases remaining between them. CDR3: CASSGGVGNQPQHF. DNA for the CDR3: TGTGCCAGTAGTGGAGGGGTCGGAAATCAGCCCCAGCATTTT.

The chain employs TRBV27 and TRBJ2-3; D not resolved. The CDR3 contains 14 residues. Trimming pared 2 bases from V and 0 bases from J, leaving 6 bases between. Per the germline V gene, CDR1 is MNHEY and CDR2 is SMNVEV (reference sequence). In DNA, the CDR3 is TGTGCCAGCAGTTTAAGTGTCAGCACAGATACGCAGTATTTT. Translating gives CASSLSVSTDTQYF.

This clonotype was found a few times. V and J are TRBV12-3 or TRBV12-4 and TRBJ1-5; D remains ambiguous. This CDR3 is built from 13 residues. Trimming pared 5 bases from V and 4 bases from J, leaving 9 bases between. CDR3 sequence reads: CASSQRLNQPQHF. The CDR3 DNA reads TGTGCCAGCAGTCAGAGGCTGAATCAGCCCCAGCATTTT.

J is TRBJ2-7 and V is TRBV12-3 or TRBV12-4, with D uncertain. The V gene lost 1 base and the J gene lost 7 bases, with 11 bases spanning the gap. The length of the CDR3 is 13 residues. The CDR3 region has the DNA TGTGCCAGCAGTTTAGGACCGAGCCTTGAGCAGTACTTC. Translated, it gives CASSLGPSLEQYF.

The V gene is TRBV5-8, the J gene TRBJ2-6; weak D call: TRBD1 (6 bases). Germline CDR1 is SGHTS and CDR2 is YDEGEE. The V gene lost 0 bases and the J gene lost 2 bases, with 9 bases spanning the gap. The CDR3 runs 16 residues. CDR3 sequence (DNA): TGTGCCAGCAGCTTGGGAACAGGGACTGGGGCCAACGTCCTGACTTTC. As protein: CASSLGTGTGANVLTF.

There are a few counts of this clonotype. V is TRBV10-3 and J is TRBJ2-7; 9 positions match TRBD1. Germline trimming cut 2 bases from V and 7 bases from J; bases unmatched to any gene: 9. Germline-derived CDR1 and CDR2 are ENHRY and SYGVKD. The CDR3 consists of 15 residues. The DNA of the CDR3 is TGTGCCATCAGTGAGAGGGACAGGGCGCCTTGGGAGCAGTACTTC. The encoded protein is CAISERDRAPWEQYF.

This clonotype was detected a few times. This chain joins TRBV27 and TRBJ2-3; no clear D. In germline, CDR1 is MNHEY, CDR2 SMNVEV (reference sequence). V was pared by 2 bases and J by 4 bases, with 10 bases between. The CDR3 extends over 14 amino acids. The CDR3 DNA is TGTGCCAGCAGTTTAAGGAACGGAGCAGATACGCAGTATTTT. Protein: CASSLRNGADTQYF.

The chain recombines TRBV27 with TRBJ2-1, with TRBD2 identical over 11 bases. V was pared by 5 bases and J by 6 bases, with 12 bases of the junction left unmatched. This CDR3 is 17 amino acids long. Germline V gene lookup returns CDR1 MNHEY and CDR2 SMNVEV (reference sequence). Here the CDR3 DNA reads TGTGCCAGCAGTCCTAGGCTAGCGGGAGGAAGGTCCAATGAGCAGTTCTTC. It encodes CASSPRLAGGRSNEQFF.

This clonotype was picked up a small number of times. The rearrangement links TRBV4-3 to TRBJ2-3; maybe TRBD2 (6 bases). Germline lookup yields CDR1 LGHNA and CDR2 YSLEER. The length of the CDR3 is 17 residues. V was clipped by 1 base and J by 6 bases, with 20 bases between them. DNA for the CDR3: TGCGCCAGCAGCCAAGGACGGGGGAGCACGGCCCGCGATACGCAGTATTTT. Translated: CASSQGRGSTARDTQYF.

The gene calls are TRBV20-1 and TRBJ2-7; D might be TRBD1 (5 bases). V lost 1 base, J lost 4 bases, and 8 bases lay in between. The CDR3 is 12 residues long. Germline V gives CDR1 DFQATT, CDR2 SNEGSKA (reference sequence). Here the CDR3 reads CSARVQGYEQYF. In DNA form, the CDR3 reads TGCAGTGCTAGAGTCCAGGGATACGAGCAGTACTTC.

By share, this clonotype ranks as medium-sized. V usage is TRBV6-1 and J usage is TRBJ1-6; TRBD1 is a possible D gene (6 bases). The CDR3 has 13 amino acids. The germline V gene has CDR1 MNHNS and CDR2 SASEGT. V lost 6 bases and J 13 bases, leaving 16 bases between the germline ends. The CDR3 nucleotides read TGTGCCAGCAGCACGGGACACCCCCTGCCCCTCCACTTT. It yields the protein CASSTGHPLPLHF.

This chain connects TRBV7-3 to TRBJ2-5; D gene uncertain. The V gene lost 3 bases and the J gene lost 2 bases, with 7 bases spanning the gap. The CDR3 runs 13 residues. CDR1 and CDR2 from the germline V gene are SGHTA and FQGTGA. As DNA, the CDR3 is TGTGCCAGCAGCTTCAGGATACAAGAGACCCAGTACTTC. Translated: CASSFRIQETQYF.

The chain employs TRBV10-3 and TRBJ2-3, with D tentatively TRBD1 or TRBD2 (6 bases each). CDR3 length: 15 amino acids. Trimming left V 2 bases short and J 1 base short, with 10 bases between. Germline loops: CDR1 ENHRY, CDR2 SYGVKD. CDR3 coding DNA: TGTGCCATCAGTGAGGGGGGGCCGGGCACAGATACGCAGTATTTT. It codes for CAISEGGPGTDTQYF.